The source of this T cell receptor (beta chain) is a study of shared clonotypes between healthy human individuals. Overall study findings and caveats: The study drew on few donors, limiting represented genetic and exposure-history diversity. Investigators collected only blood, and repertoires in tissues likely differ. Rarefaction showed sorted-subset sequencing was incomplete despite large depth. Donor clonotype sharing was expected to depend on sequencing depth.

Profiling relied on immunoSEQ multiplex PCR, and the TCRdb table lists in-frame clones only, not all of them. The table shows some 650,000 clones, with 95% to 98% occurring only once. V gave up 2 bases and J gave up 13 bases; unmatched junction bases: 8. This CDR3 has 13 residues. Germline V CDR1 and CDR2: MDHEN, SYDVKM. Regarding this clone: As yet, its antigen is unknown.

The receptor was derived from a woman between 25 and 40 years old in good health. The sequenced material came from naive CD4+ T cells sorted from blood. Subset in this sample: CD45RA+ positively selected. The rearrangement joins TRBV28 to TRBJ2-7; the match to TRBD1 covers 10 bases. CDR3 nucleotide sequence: TGTGCCAGCAGTTTAGCAGACAGGGGGCTTTTATACTTC. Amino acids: CASSLADRGLLYF. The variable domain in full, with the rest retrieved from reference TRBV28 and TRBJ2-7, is DVKVTQSSRYLVKRTGEKVFLECVQDMDHENMFWYRQDPGLGLRLIYFSYDVKMKEKGDIPEGYSVSREKKERFSLILESASTNQTSMYLCASSLADRGLLYFGPGTRLTVT.